This is a list of T cell receptor beta chains from one sample in a study of post-analysis software for immune sequencing data. Each CDR3 protein gets one entry after TCRdb re-called the PCR reads with MiXCR. This table has 750,000 to 950,000 distinct CDR3 sequences, 53% appearing once. The sequencing sample was made of blood. These receptors were obtained from a girl aged 10-17 years with multiple sclerosis. The CDR3 runs from the conserved cysteine through the conserved F or W. Fields, in order: D gene, J gene, V gene, clone size, CDR3 protein, CDR3 DNA. D genes are given only for firm matches. The size entry is marked missing in some rows and otherwise reads once, few, many or a size class.

d_gene: .; j_gene: TRBJ2-5; v_gene: TRBV7-2; abundance: .; CDR3aa: CASSSRGGGPWETQYF; CDR3nt: TGTGCCAGCAGCTCCCGAGGAGGGGGGCCGTGGGAGACCCAGTACTTC
d_gene: .; j_gene: TRBJ2-4; v_gene: TRBV9; abundance: .; CDR3aa: CASSDSGAARYF; CDR3nt: TGTGCCAGCAGCGACTCGGGGGCGGCACGGTACTTC
d_gene: TRBD1; j_gene: TRBJ2-7; v_gene: TRBV2; abundance: .; CDR3aa: CASSERDRGLGEQYF; CDR3nt: TGTGCCAGCAGTGAACGGGACAGGGGGCTTGGCGAGCAGTACTTC
d_gene: .; j_gene: TRBJ2-4; v_gene: TRBV2; abundance: once; CDR3aa: CASSVESGPKNIQYF; CDR3nt: TGTGCCAGCAGTGTAGAGAGCGGTCCCAAAAACATTCAGTACTTC
d_gene: .; j_gene: TRBJ2-4; v_gene: TRBV20-1; abundance: few; CDR3aa: CSARIASRSWLGGNIQYF; CDR3nt: TGCAGTGCTAGAATAGCCTCGCGGTCGTGGTTAGGGGGAAACATTCAGTACTTC
d_gene: .; j_gene: TRBJ2-7; v_gene: TRBV28; abundance: .; CDR3aa: CASSWTLSYEQYF; CDR3nt: TGTGCCAGCAGTTGGACCTTATCCTACGAGCAGTACTTC
d_gene: TRBD2; j_gene: TRBJ2-1; v_gene: TRBV20-1; abundance: .; CDR3aa: CSARDWLAGDYNEQFF; CDR3nt: TGCAGTGCTAGAGATTGGCTAGCGGGAGACTACAATGAGCAGTTCTTC
d_gene: .; j_gene: TRBJ2-7; v_gene: TRBV5-1; abundance: few; CDR3aa: CASSTRTASYEQYF; CDR3nt: TGCGCCAGCAGCACTCGGACAGCATCCTACGAGCAGTACTTC
d_gene: .; j_gene: TRBJ2-7; v_gene: TRBV14; abundance: once; CDR3aa: CASSHYSSYEQYF; CDR3nt: TGTGCCAGCAGCCACTACAGCTCCTACGAGCAGTACTTC
d_gene: TRBD1; j_gene: TRBJ2-3; v_gene: TRBV29-1; abundance: .; CDR3aa: CSVGTGIPSTQYF; CDR3nt: TGCAGCGTTGGGACAGGGATCCCTAGTACGCAGTATTTT
d_gene: .; j_gene: TRBJ1-1; v_gene: TRBV15; abundance: .; CDR3aa: CATNRVWDTEAFF; CDR3nt: TGTGCCACCAACAGAGTATGGGACACTGAAGCTTTCTTT
d_gene: .; j_gene: TRBJ2-1; v_gene: TRBV7-3; abundance: once; CDR3aa: CASSLSGDGEQFF; CDR3nt: TGTGCCAGCAGCTTGTCAGGGGACGGCGAGCAGTTCTTC
d_gene: TRBD1; j_gene: TRBJ2-7; v_gene: TRBV5-1; abundance: .; CDR3aa: CASSLFGTGESEQYF; CDR3nt: TGCGCCAGCAGCTTGTTCGGGACAGGGGAATCCGAGCAGTACTTC
d_gene: .; j_gene: TRBJ1-5; v_gene: TRBV28; abundance: few; CDR3aa: CASSFYHQPQHF; CDR3nt: TGTGCCAGCAGTTTCTACCATCAGCCCCAGCATTTT
d_gene: TRBD1; j_gene: TRBJ2-1; v_gene: TRBV11-1; abundance: .; CDR3aa: CAGSLAKGQGANNEQFF; CDR3nt: TGTGCCGGCAGCTTAGCAAAGGGACAGGGGGCGAACAATGAGCAGTTCTTC
d_gene: .; j_gene: TRBJ2-3; v_gene: TRBV5-1; abundance: .; CDR3aa: CASNLEGRLTDTQYF; CDR3nt: TGCGCCAGCAACTTGGAGGGCCGTCTCACAGATACGCAGTATTTT
d_gene: TRBD2; j_gene: TRBJ2-3; v_gene: TRBV29-1; abundance: few; CDR3aa: CSVEEWLAGGSTDTQYF; CDR3nt: TGCAGCGTTGAGGAGTGGTTGGCGGGGGGCTCCACAGATACGCAGTATTTT
d_gene: TRBD2; j_gene: TRBJ2-7; v_gene: TRBV12-3/TRBV12-4; abundance: few; CDR3aa: CASSFTSGSTYEQYF; CDR3nt: TGTGCCAGCAGTTTTACCAGCGGGAGTACCTACGAGCAGTACTTC
d_gene: .; j_gene: TRBJ2-5; v_gene: TRBV7-2; abundance: .; CDR3aa: CASSSRWETQYF; CDR3nt: TGTGCCAGCAGCTCCCGCTGGGAGACCCAGTACTTC
d_gene: .; j_gene: TRBJ2-7; v_gene: TRBV14; abundance: few; CDR3aa: CASSQEPARPEQYF; CDR3nt: TGTGCCAGCAGCCAAGAACCAGCCAGACCCGAGCAGTACTTC
d_gene: .; j_gene: TRBJ1-1; v_gene: TRBV7-9; abundance: .; CDR3aa: CASSPMAGTEAFF; CDR3nt: TGTGCCAGCAGCCCGATGGCGGGGACTGAAGCTTTCTTT
d_gene: .; j_gene: TRBJ2-3; v_gene: TRBV5-4; abundance: .; CDR3aa: CASSLALRGTQYF; CDR3nt: TGTGCCAGCAGCTTGGCCCTGCGCGGTACGCAGTATTTT
d_gene: .; j_gene: TRBJ2-7; v_gene: TRBV5-1; abundance: .; CDR3aa: CASSLSLARAADSYEQYF; CDR3nt: TGCGCCAGCAGCTTGTCTTTAGCTAGGGCAGCTGACTCCTACGAGCAGTACTTC
d_gene: .; j_gene: TRBJ2-3; v_gene: TRBV20-1; abundance: .; CDR3aa: CSARDDTRRVTDTQYF; CDR3nt: TGCAGTGCTAGAGATGATACTCGGCGAGTCACAGATACGCAGTATTTT
d_gene: TRBD2; j_gene: TRBJ2-3; v_gene: TRBV29-1; abundance: .; CDR3aa: CSADPQGRATDTQYF; CDR3nt: TGCAGCGCTGATCCACAAGGGAGGGCGACAGATACGCAGTATTTT
d_gene: .; j_gene: TRBJ2-3; v_gene: TRBV7-9; abundance: .; CDR3aa: CASSLAGGANSQETQYF; CDR3nt: TGTGCCAGCAGCTTAGCGGGCGGGGCTAATTCCCAAGAGACCCAGTATTTT
d_gene: .; j_gene: TRBJ2-1; v_gene: TRBV7-2; abundance: .; CDR3aa: CASSSWTRLGNEQFF; CDR3nt: TGTGCCAGCAGCTCCTGGACCAGACTGGGCAATGAGCAGTTCTTC
d_gene: .; j_gene: TRBJ1-2; v_gene: TRBV7-9; abundance: few; CDR3aa: CASSLESGANYGYTF; CDR3nt: TGTGCCAGCAGCTTAGAGTCGGGGGCAAACTATGGCTACACCTTC
d_gene: TRBD1; j_gene: TRBJ1-6; v_gene: TRBV5-1; abundance: .; CDR3aa: CASRPGTGGWGPLHF; CDR3nt: TGCGCCAGCAGGCCCGGGACAGGGGGATGGGGACCCCTCCACTTT
d_gene: .; j_gene: TRBJ2-7; v_gene: TRBV7-6; abundance: .; CDR3aa: CASSETAGPTYEQYF; CDR3nt: TGTGCCAGCAGCGAAACCGCCGGGCCGACCTACGAGCAGTACTTC
d_gene: TRBD2; j_gene: TRBJ2-7; v_gene: TRBV11-2; abundance: .; CDR3aa: CASSLVPAGGRSEQYF; CDR3nt: TGTGCCAGCAGCTTAGTTCCAGCGGGAGGAAGAAGCGAGCAGTACTTC
d_gene: .; j_gene: TRBJ2-7; v_gene: TRBV20-1; abundance: .; CDR3aa: CSARGRRDTTSYEQYF; CDR3nt: TGCAGTGCTAGAGGCCGCCGGGACACAACCTCCTACGAGCAGTACTTC
d_gene: .; j_gene: TRBJ1-1; v_gene: TRBV29-1; abundance: .; CDR3aa: CSAGRQNTEAFF; CDR3nt: TGCAGCGCGGGACGGCAGAACACTGAAGCTTTCTTT
d_gene: .; j_gene: TRBJ2-7; v_gene: TRBV2; abundance: .; CDR3aa: CASRVQGSDEQYF; CDR3nt: TGTGCCAGCCGCGTCCAGGGTAGCGACGAGCAGTACTTC
d_gene: .; j_gene: TRBJ1-1; v_gene: TRBV9; abundance: few; CDR3aa: CASRRTGGTENTEAFF; CDR3nt: TGTGCCAGCAGGCGTACCGGGGGCACTGAAAACACTGAAGCTTTCTTT
d_gene: .; j_gene: TRBJ2-1; v_gene: TRBV11-1; abundance: .; CDR3aa: CASSLQSRRLYNEQFF; CDR3nt: TGTGCCAGCAGCTTACAGAGCAGGAGGCTCTACAATGAGCAGTTCTTC
d_gene: TRBD2; j_gene: TRBJ2-7; v_gene: TRBV6-1; abundance: .; CDR3aa: CASSASGTSIGEQYF; CDR3nt: TGTGCCAGCAGTGCCTCCGGGACTAGTATTGGCGAGCAGTACTTC
d_gene: .; j_gene: TRBJ1-1; v_gene: TRBV20-1; abundance: .; CDR3aa: CSARDGPAEAFF; CDR3nt: TGCAGTGCTAGAGATGGTCCGGCGGAAGCTTTCTTT
d_gene: .; j_gene: TRBJ2-1; v_gene: TRBV29-1; abundance: .; CDR3aa: CSGGWLYNEQFF; CDR3nt: TGCAGCGGTGGGTGGCTTTACAATGAGCAGTTCTTC
d_gene: .; j_gene: TRBJ2-7; v_gene: TRBV12-3/TRBV12-4; abundance: .; CDR3aa: CASSLPDRSRQYF; CDR3nt: TGTGCCAGCAGTTTACCGGACAGATCACGTCAGTACTTC
d_gene: .; j_gene: TRBJ1-5; v_gene: TRBV20-1; abundance: .; CDR3aa: CSAREPYSNQPQHF; CDR3nt: TGCAGTGCTAGGGAGCCGTATAGCAATCAGCCCCAGCATTTT
d_gene: TRBD1; j_gene: TRBJ2-5; v_gene: TRBV7-7; abundance: few; CDR3aa: CASSPNIGGRETQYF; CDR3nt: TGTGCCAGCAGCCCGAACATAGGGGGCCGGGAGACCCAGTACTTC
d_gene: TRBD2; j_gene: TRBJ2-7; v_gene: TRBV3-1; abundance: .; CDR3aa: CASGPLAVPYEQYF; CDR3nt: TGTGCCAGCGGACCACTAGCGGTCCCCTACGAGCAGTACTTC
d_gene: .; j_gene: TRBJ1-2; v_gene: TRBV7-8; abundance: .; CDR3aa: CASSLGAGALHGYTF; CDR3nt: TGTGCCAGCAGCTTAGGGGCAGGGGCGCTTCATGGCTACACCTTC
d_gene: .; j_gene: TRBJ2-1; v_gene: TRBV7-6; abundance: once; CDR3aa: CASSLIFRPGEQFF; CDR3nt: TGTGCCAGCAGCTTAATATTTCGGCCCGGTGAGCAGTTCTTC
d_gene: TRBD2; j_gene: TRBJ2-3; v_gene: TRBV9; abundance: .; CDR3aa: CASSVIAGSTDTQYF; CDR3nt: TGTGCCAGCAGCGTAATAGCGGGAAGCACAGATACGCAGTATTTT
d_gene: .; j_gene: TRBJ2-7; v_gene: TRBV14; abundance: .; CDR3aa: CASSQISGRLGAEQYF; CDR3nt: TGTGCCAGCAGCCAAATATCAGGGCGGCTCGGGGCCGAGCAGTACTTC
d_gene: .; j_gene: TRBJ2-7; v_gene: TRBV14; abundance: .; CDR3aa: CASSQGGTALYEQYF; CDR3nt: TGTGCCAGCAGCCAAGGCGGGACAGCTCTCTACGAGCAGTACTTC
d_gene: .; j_gene: TRBJ2-5; v_gene: TRBV10-3; abundance: .; CDR3aa: CAISDRGDEQYF; CDR3nt: TGTGCCATCAGTGACCGGGGCGATGAGCAGTACTTC